The TCR beta chain described here comes from a study of control samples from healthy donors and cancer patients. Sequencing used immunoSEQ multiplex PCR; TCRdb keeps in-frame clones, though not all of them. Of under 150,000 clones listed, about nine tenths are singletons. Germline V gene sequence: CDR1 MDHEN, CDR2 SYDVKM. V was cut by 2 bases and J by 1 base, with 11 bases left in between. The CDR3 runs to 15 residues. The receptor was isolated from a man in his forties or fifties in good health. Sequenced material: blood. This chain joins TRBV28 and TRBJ1-1; no clear D. The CDR3: CASSLGETGNTEAFF. CDR3 nucleotide sequence: TGTGCCAGCAGTTTAGGGGAAACTGGGAACACTGAAGCTTTCTTT.